A single T cell receptor (beta chain) is shown here with its context. Germline CDR1 reads SNHLY; CDR2 reads FYNNEI. This CDR3 contains 14 residues. This record comes from a study of monozygotic twins with inflammatory bowel disease. TCRdb re-called the 5' RACE reads and shows each CDR3 protein once, DNA omitted. In total, the table holds some 200,000 distinct CDR3 sequences. The material sequenced was blood. The receptor was isolated from a human donor with ulcerative colitis or Crohn's disease, or a healthy co-twin of an affected twin (not recorded which). The gene calls are TRBV2 and TRBJ1-2; the D gene TCRdb calls, TRBD1, cannot be checked with no DNA. CDR3 loop: CASGRDRATYGYTF.